A single sample gave rise to the 23 T cell receptor beta chains below, sequenced in a study of T cell repertoires in cytomegalovirus infection. TCRdb reprocessed the reads via MiXCR and lists one record per CDR3 protein. The sample holds about 700,000 distinct CDR3 sequences; about 33% are singletons and the top ten take around a sixth. These receptors' antigens are unknown. Sequencing was performed on cultured PBMCs, taken from culture after CMV antigen stimulation. All receptors come from a human donor in good health (CMV status not recorded). Some clones in this sample may be carry-over from other donors' samples.

This clonotype has at least ten counts. The chain couples TRBV12-3 or TRBV12-4 to TRBJ1-1; a weak D match, TRBD1 (6 bases). This CDR3 contains 14 residues. Trimming shortened V by 2 bases and J by 4 bases, and 11 bases separated the two germline ends. The CDR3 DNA is TGTGCCAGCAGTTTACGTACAGGGCTCACTGAAGCTTTCTTT. This translates into CASSLRTGLTEAFF.

V usage is TRBV6-8 and J usage is TRBJ2-7; 10 bases are shared with TRBD2. Germline assignment: CDR1 MNHGY and CDR2 SAAAGT. V shed 6 bases, J shed 1 base, and the junction held 9 bases outside the gene matches. This CDR3 has 16 residues. The CDR3 DNA follows: TGTGCCAGCAGGACACACCTAGCGGGAGTTTCCTACGAGCAGTACTTC. This gives the protein CASRTHLAGVSYEQYF.

This clonotype was recorded a few times. The chain employs TRBV20-1 and TRBJ2-5, with no clear D. The V gene lost 5 bases and the J gene lost 4 bases, with 8 bases spanning the gap. In germline, CDR1 is DFQATT, CDR2 SNEGSKA (reference sequence). The CDR3 is 11 residues long. CDR3 sequence (DNA): TGCAGTGCTCCTGTGGGAGAGACCCAGTACTTC. Residues: CSAPVGETQYF.

J is TRBJ2-7 and V is TRBV19; 8 bases are a match to TRBD2. The CDR3 has 11 amino acids. Germline-derived CDR1 and CDR2 are LNHDA and SQIVND (reference sequence). The trim removed 10 bases at V and 6 bases at J, leaving 5 bases unmatched. This chain's CDR3 is CATIAGSEQYF. The DNA for the CDR3 is TGTGCCACCATAGCGGGAAGCGAGCAGTACTTC.

The rearrangement joins TRBV11-2 to TRBJ2-3, with 7 bases fitting TRBD2. Trimming at V came to 1 base and at J to 0 bases, leaving 7 bases not matched to a gene. Germline V gene sequence: CDR1 SGHAT, CDR2 FQNNGV. The CDR3 totals 17 residues. CDR3 amino acids: CASSLGRAGLSTDTQYF. CDR3 nucleotide sequence: TGTGCCAGCAGCTTAGGGAGAGCGGGACTTAGCACAGATACGCAGTATTTT.

This chain connects TRBV20-1 to TRBJ2-7; TRBD1 or TRBD2 may be the D gene (5 bases each). Germline loops: CDR1 DFQATT, CDR2 SNEGSKA (reference sequence). The CDR3 is made up of 11 amino acids. CDR3 sequence (DNA): TGCAGCCTAGAGGGGCCCCACGAGCAGTACTTC. Translated: CSLEGPHEQYF.

This clonotype was seen a handful of times. This chain links TRBV3-1 with TRBJ2-1; 7 bases agree with TRBD1. In germline, CDR1 is LGHDT, CDR2 YNNKEL (reference sequence). This CDR3 is built from 13 residues. J lost 8 bases, V lost 6 bases, and 7 bases had no gene match. CDR3: CASSHGDSDEQFF. Written as DNA, the CDR3 is TGTGCCAGCAGTCATGGGGACAGCGATGAGCAGTTCTTC.

This clonotype was detected only a few times. The chain uses TRBV11-1 and TRBJ2-2; D is uncertain. Germline CDR1 is SGHAT and CDR2 is FQDESV (reference sequence). The V and J ends lost 8 bases and 5 bases respectively, with 15 bases between them. The CDR3 is 14 residues long. The CDR3 loop is CASRPGGDTGELFF. In DNA form, the CDR3 reads TGTGCCAGCCGACCCGGCGGAGATACCGGGGAGCTGTTTTTT.

The DNA for the CDR3 is TGTGCCAGCAGTCCTGGCGCGAAACCTCCTGGGGACAATGAGCAGTTCTTC. Its protein is CASSPGAKPPGDNEQFF. The V gene is TRBV6-5, the J gene TRBJ2-1; D not certain. CDR1 and CDR2 from the germline V gene are MNHEY and SVGAGI. The germline V and J ends were trimmed by 5 bases and 5 bases, with 22 bases remaining between them. This CDR3 is built from 17 residues.

The J gene is TRBJ2-2, the V gene TRBV28, with 8 bases aligning to TRBD2. The germline CDR1 and CDR2 sequences are MDHEN and SYDVKM. Trimming removed 4 bases from V and 4 bases from J; junction bases left unmatched: 5. The CDR3 extends over 15 amino acids. CDR3 bases: TGTGCCAGCAGTTATTACGGGGGGGCCACCGGGGAGCTGTTTTTT. Translation: CASSYYGGATGELFF.

The rearrangement uses TRBV7-8 and TRBJ2-7; D is ambiguous. This CDR3 has 15 amino acids. V lost 1 base and J lost 6, with 16 bases in between. The germline V gene has CDR1 SGHVS and CDR2 FQNEAQ. CDR3 in DNA: TGTGCCAGCAGCTTAGATGGCGTAAGGACGCGCGAGCAGTACTTC. This gives the protein CASSLDGVRTREQYF.

The rearrangement joins TRBV7-8 to TRBJ2-3; no firm D call. V gave up 6 bases and J gave up 0 bases, with 7 bases separating them. The CDR3 sequence is 13 residues long. Germline assignment: CDR1 SGHVS and CDR2 FQNEAQ. The CDR3 DNA reads TGTGCCAGCAGGTTCGGGAGCACAGATACGCAGTATTTT. This translates into CASRFGSTDTQYF. Drawing the rest from reference TRBV7-8 and TRBJ2-3, the complete variable domain is GAGVSQSPRYKVAKRGQDVALRCDPISGHVSLFWYQQALGQGPEFLTYFQNEAQLDKSGLPSDRFFAERPEGSVSTLKIQRTQQEDSAVYLCASRFGSTDTQYFGPGTRLTVL.

This chain connects TRBV15 to TRBJ2-1, with D uncertain. Germline CDR1 reads LNHNV; CDR2 reads YYDKDF (reference sequence). The CDR3 is 15 amino acids. Trimming left V 0 bases short and J 4 bases short, with 10 bases between. The DNA of the CDR3 is TGTGCCACCAGCAGAGAGTCTACAACATACAATGAGCAGTTCTTC. Protein: CATSRESTTYNEQFF.

The V call is TRBV2, the J call TRBJ1-2; D is unresolved. V was pared by 2 bases and J by 6 bases, with 13 bases between. Germline CDR1 and CDR2: SNHLY and FYNNEI. The CDR3 runs to 14 residues. CDR3 DNA sequence: TGTGCCAGCAGTGAAACGGAAAGAGGCAATGGCTACACCTTC. Translated, it gives CASSETERGNGYTF.

This clonotype was observed at least ten times. This sequence joins TRBV7-2 and TRBJ1-4; no reliable D call. Trimming took off 5 bases at V and 3 bases at J, with 7 bases between the two ends. The CDR3 totals 13 residues. Per the germline V gene, CDR1 is SGHTA and CDR2 is FQGNSA. Here the CDR3 reads CASSQQPNEKLFF. DNA of the CDR3: TGTGCCAGCAGCCAACAGCCTAATGAAAAACTGTTTTTT.

Concerning this clonotype: This may come from a read error, since a much larger clone is one base off. This chain links TRBV7-2 with TRBJ1-5; D perhaps matches TRBD1 (5 bases). The V end lost 0 bases, the J end lost 12 bases, and 21 bases lay between the germline ends. Germline-derived CDR1 and CDR2 are SGHTA and FQGNSA. The CDR3 is 16 residues long. The CDR3 reads CASSLAWMRGGRHQHF. CDR3 DNA sequence: TGTGCCAGCAGCTTAGCCTGGATGAGGGGAGGGAGGCACCAGCATTTT.

Many counts were recorded for this clonotype. The chain's CDR3 is CASSLAGSNTEAFF. The CDR3 coding sequence is TGTGCCAGCAGCTTGGCAGGGTCGAACACTGAAGCTTTCTTT. The chain recombines TRBV7-8 with TRBJ1-1; possible D gene TRBD1, 5 bases. Germline loops: CDR1 SGHVS, CDR2 FQNEAQ. Trimming left V 3 bases short and J 1 base short, with 9 bases between. The CDR3 sequence is 14 residues long.

This clonotype was detected ten times or more. The chain joins TRBV7-2 to TRBJ2-3; D is ambiguous. The germline V gene has CDR1 SGHTA and CDR2 FQGNSA. The ends were cut back, 5 bases at V and 0 bases at J, with 15 bases in the middle. The CDR3 has 16 amino acids. The CDR3 spells CASSATIATSTDTQYF. CDR3 nucleotide sequence: TGTGCCAGCAGCGCCACGATAGCAACTAGCACAGATACGCAGTATTTT.

In this sample, this clonotype turned up many times. J is TRBJ1-5 and V is TRBV7-9; 7 bases match TRBD1. The CDR3 extends over 16 amino acids. The junction had 6 bases not matched to a gene; V was cut back by 2 bases and J by 2 bases. Germline CDR1 is SEHNR and CDR2 is FQNEAQ (reference sequence). CDR3 in DNA: TGTGCCAGCAGCTTATGGGACAGCGGTCGCAATCAGCCCCAGCATTTT. This gives the protein CASSLWDSGRNQPQHF.

The V and J genes are TRBV4-2 and TRBJ1-2; D unresolved. The length of the CDR3 is 14 residues. Deletions cut 0 bases from V and 7 bases from J, with 12 bases between. Germline V gene sequence: CDR1 LGHNA, CDR2 YNFKEQ. The CDR3 is CASSQEGKGVGYTF. The CDR3 DNA follows: TGTGCCAGCAGCCAAGAGGGGAAAGGAGTTGGCTACACCTTC.

The genes are TRBV6-6 and TRBJ2-1, with D possibly being TRBD1 (5 bases). V was cut by 3 bases and J by 8 bases, with 20 bases left in between. Germline V gives CDR1 MNHNY, CDR2 SVGAGI (reference sequence). The CDR3 totals 16 residues. The CDR3 protein is CASSYGAVGIYDEQFF. The CDR3 DNA follows: TGTGCCAGCAGTTATGGGGCGGTAGGCATTTACGATGAGCAGTTCTTC.

This chain uses TRBV10-3 with TRBJ1-5, with D hard to call. V was shortened by 3 bases and J by 0 bases, with 6 bases between the two germline ends. Looked up from germline, CDR1 is ENHRY and CDR2 is SYGVKD. The CDR3 totals 14 residues. The CDR3 loop reads CAISDTLSNQPQHF. The CDR3 DNA reads as TGTGCCATCAGTGACACACTTAGCAATCAGCCCCAGCATTTT.

This clonotype has a handful of counts. The V and J genes are TRBV20-1 and TRBJ2-2; a weak D match, TRBD1 (6 bases). The CDR3 is made up of 14 amino acids. In germline, CDR1 is DFQATT, CDR2 SNEGSKA (reference sequence). Trimming pared 3 bases from V and 5 bases from J, leaving 13 bases between. The CDR3 bases are TGCAGTGCTAGCTTGGGGGCCGGAACCGGGGAGCTGTTTTTT. The encoded protein is CSASLGAGTGELFF.